This TCR beta chain derives from a study of CD8 T cells in ankylosing spondylitis. This clonotype was recorded at least ten times. The germline gives CDR1 MDHEN, CDR2 SYDVKM. The ends were cut back, 4 bases at V and 1 base at J, with 11 bases in the middle. This CDR3 region has 14 residues. Using its own MiXCR run on the 5' RACE reads, TCRdb lists one record per CDR3 protein. This table has under 200,000 distinct CDR3 sequences, just over 9.5% appearing once. The sequence derives from a female donor with ankylosing spondylitis or in good health (not recorded which). This chain uses TRBV28 with TRBJ2-7; a weak D match, TRBD1 (6 bases). Input material: blood, either unsorted or a sorted T cell fraction (not recorded which). CDR3 coding DNA: TGTGCCAGCAGTTCAGGGGTCCTGTCCTACGAGCAGTACTTC. Protein: CASSSGVLSYEQYF.